This TCR beta chain was retrieved from a study of T cell responses to AZD1222 COVID-19 vaccine. The study, taken as a whole, reports: Epitopes outside B.1.351 and B.1.1.7 mutated regions reportedly drew nearly half of spike TCRs.

This CDR3 comprises 15 residues. V gave up 3 bases and J gave up 3 bases, with 12 bases separating them. Germline V gene sequence: CDR1 LGHDT, CDR2 YNNKEL (reference sequence). The repertoire was sequenced with immunoSEQ multiplex PCR; TCRdb's copy has only in-frame clones and lacks some. The sample lists about 94,000 clones; about 88% were seen once. Note on this clone: Its antigen is not known.

The sequence derives from an adult in good health. The sample consisted of peripheral blood, taken on day 0 of AZD1222 vaccination. The chain employs TRBV3-1 (or the pseudogene TRBV3-2) and TRBJ1-5, with unresolved D. DNA for the CDR3: TGTGCCAGCAGCCAGTCCGTAGGCACCAATCAGCCCCAGCATTTT. Encoded protein: CASSQSVGTNQPQHF.